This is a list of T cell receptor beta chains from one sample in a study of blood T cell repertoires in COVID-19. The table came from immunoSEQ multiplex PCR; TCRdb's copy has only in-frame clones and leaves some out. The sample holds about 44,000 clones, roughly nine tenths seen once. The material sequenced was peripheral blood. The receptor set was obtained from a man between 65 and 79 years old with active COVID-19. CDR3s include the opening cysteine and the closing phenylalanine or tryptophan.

CDR3 protein: CASSSTGGASVWSNQPQHF
J gene: TRBJ1-5
V gene: TRBV5-6

CDR3 protein: CASSAGTSVINEQFF
J gene: TRBJ2-1
V gene: TRBV6-6

CDR3 protein: CASSVGTYNTEAFF
J gene: TRBJ1-1
V gene: TRBV5-1

CDR3 protein: CASSLTGTSGDEQYF
J gene: TRBJ2-7
V gene: TRBV7-2

CDR3 protein: CASSTGGTQNTGELFF
J gene: TRBJ2-2
V gene: TRBV5-1

CDR3 protein: CASSQGHGLANYGYTF
J gene: TRBJ1-2
V gene: TRBV4-3

CDR3 protein: CASSPERNEKLFF
J gene: TRBJ1-4
V gene: TRBV18

CDR3 protein: CASSLDRGWDTGELFF
J gene: TRBJ2-2
V gene: TRBV5-1

CDR3 protein: CSARSETEAFF
J gene: TRBJ1-1
V gene: TRBV20-1

CDR3 protein: CASSLGGGASETQYF
J gene: TRBJ2-5
V gene: TRBV7-3

CDR3 protein: CASRLTGGSHYEQYF
J gene: TRBJ2-7
V gene: TRBV7-2

CDR3 protein: CASSPDTSWKETQYF
J gene: TRBJ2-5
V gene: TRBV3-1/TRBV3-2

CDR3 protein: CASIESQGNQPQHF
J gene: TRBJ1-5
V gene: TRBV28

CDR3 protein: CASSYNRGGGYEQYF
J gene: TRBJ2-7
V gene: TRBV6-5

CDR3 protein: CASSYQAGTNEQFF
J gene: TRBJ2-1
V gene: TRBV6-2/TRBV6-3

CDR3 protein: CATRGTGLAFQETQYF
J gene: TRBJ2-5
V gene: TRBV19

CDR3 protein: CASSVIGGGSTDTQYF
J gene: TRBJ2-3
V gene: TRBV5-1

CDR3 protein: CASSTRTGANTGELFF
J gene: TRBJ2-2
V gene: TRBV9

CDR3 protein: CASSLSRPLRAPYEQYF
J gene: TRBJ2-7
V gene: TRBV18

CDR3 protein: CASSHQRWVTGSTDTQYF
J gene: TRBJ2-3
V gene: TRBV23-1

CDR3 protein: CASSEGGIRRARNTIYF
J gene: TRBJ1-3
V gene: TRBV6-1

CDR3 protein: CASSIRQGPYEQYF
J gene: TRBJ2-7
V gene: TRBV19

CDR3 protein: CASSYSGRPWSTEAFF
J gene: TRBJ1-1
V gene: TRBV6-5

CDR3 protein: CASSKQGAYEQYF
J gene: TRBJ2-7
V gene: TRBV27

CDR3 protein: CASSLRVRGGTTDTQYF
J gene: TRBJ2-3
V gene: TRBV7-2

CDR3 protein: CASSQEQGVYSSPLHF
J gene: TRBJ1-6
V gene: TRBV3-1/TRBV3-2

CDR3 protein: CASSELRQGFLNTEAFF
J gene: TRBJ1-1
V gene: TRBV9

CDR3 protein: CASSITGSQPQHF
J gene: TRBJ1-5
V gene: TRBV5-6

CDR3 protein: CASSLQDYTGELFF
J gene: TRBJ2-2
V gene: TRBV7-2

CDR3 protein: CASRRQGVTGELFF
J gene: TRBJ2-2
V gene: TRBV27

CDR3 protein: CASSFSENRENYNEQFF
J gene: TRBJ2-1
V gene: TRBV11-3

CDR3 protein: CASSRDSTIATNEKLFF
J gene: TRBJ1-4
V gene: TRBV19

CDR3 protein: CASSEFGENTEAFF
J gene: TRBJ1-1
V gene: TRBV6-1

CDR3 protein: CASSSWTSGTYNEQFF
J gene: TRBJ2-1
V gene: TRBV27

CDR3 protein: CASSQDTRRAGLEAFF
J gene: TRBJ1-1
V gene: TRBV4-2

CDR3 protein: CASSLAVVQGRYEQYF
J gene: TRBJ2-7
V gene: TRBV7-8

CDR3 protein: CASSEQRGRYNEQFF
J gene: TRBJ2-1
V gene: TRBV6-1

CDR3 protein: CASSHLDRFEAFF
J gene: TRBJ1-1
V gene: TRBV3-1/TRBV3-2

CDR3 protein: CASSPPGQGVGQPQHF
J gene: TRBJ1-5
V gene: TRBV7-2

CDR3 protein: CASSPLTSGGTDTQYF
J gene: TRBJ2-3
V gene: TRBV4-1